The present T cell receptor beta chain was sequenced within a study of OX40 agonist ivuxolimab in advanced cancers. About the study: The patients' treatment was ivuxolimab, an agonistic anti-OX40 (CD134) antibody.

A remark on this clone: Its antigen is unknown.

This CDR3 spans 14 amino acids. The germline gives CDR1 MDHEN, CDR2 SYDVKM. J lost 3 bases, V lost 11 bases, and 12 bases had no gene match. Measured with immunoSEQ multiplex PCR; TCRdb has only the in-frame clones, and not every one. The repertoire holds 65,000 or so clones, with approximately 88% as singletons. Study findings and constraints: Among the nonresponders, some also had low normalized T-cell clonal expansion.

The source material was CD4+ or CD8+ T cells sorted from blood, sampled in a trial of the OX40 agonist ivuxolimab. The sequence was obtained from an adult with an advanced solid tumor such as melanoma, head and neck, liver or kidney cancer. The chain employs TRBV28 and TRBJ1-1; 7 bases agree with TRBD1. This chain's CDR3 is CAATTGSQDTEAFF. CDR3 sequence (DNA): TGTGCCGCTACGACAGGGTCTCAAGACACTGAAGCTTTCTTT.